This T cell receptor beta chain was sequenced in a study of blood T cell repertoires in COVID-19 (dated by TCRdb to 2018 to 2021). At the level of the whole study: Samples covering the acute and convalescent phases of COVID-19 were provided by collaborators in the United States, Italy and Spain. The material from the prospective study consisted of cDNA or gDNA derived from T cells, B-cell-depleted T cells, or PBMCs. The repertoires were made available in a free public database intended to serve as a resource for research on the immune response to SARS-CoV-2. Where HLA class I and class II types were available, the types were taken from metadata supplied by the sample provider, not from assay-based typing. Samples came from the ongoing ImmuneRACE study (first 160 participants) plus 1,254 subjects from 6 global collaborators. The dataset comprised deeply sampled blood TCRbeta repertoires from subjects exposed to, actively infected with, or recovered from COVID-19. The sample metadata nearly always contained a de-identified subject ID, COVID-19 status, age in years and sex.

Whole blood was collected in K2EDTA tubes by collaborating institutions according to the institutions' own protocols. Collaborator samples were shipped for TCRbeta analysis as frozen whole blood, isolated PBMCs, or DNA extracted from either sample type. General conclusions and limits of the study: The quantity of clinical and demographic metadata differed by source and by participant and was supplied without curation.

TCRbeta CDR3 regions were amplified from genomic DNA by means of the immunoSEQ Assay, a bias-controlled multiplex PCR. Under the source paper's analysis protocol: Nucleated cell counts per sample were estimated from amplification of reference gene primers within the assay. To quantify the absolute abundance of each unique TCRbeta CDR3 rearrangement, sequence reads were collapsed and filtered. For each sample, productive Simpson clonality was calculated as the square root of Simpson's diversity index across productive rearrangements. TCRdb stores this immuneACCESS table with in-frame sequences only. Part of the clones is absent; in the studies checked, under half of the shortfall reflects unresolved V genes, and no reason is known for the rest. The V and J calls and clone size are taken from that table; D and trimming were inferred from the DNA. For this sample there are a few hundred thousand clones; roughly 86% appear just once. The ten most abundant clones make up 2.3% of the sample.

Between the V and J ends, shortened by 1 base and 1 base respectively, the junction contains 9 bases. The CDR3 covers 15 residues, taking in both the cysteine and the phenylalanine. Just CDR3 DNA is preserved here, 45 bases in frame from base 1. Via the germline V gene, CDR1 is SGHDT and CDR2 YYEEEE. With regard to this clone: Its antigen remains unidentified. The input lacks base qualities; no much larger clone sits a single base away.

The source of this sequence is a woman aged 45-65 years with acute or convalescent COVID-19. The rearranged segments are TRBV5-6 and TRBJ1-5; too little of a D gene remains to name it. Material: peripheral blood. Here the CDR3 is given as CASSLLAGSNQPQHF. In nucleotides, the sequence is TGTGCCAGCAGCTTGCTAGCGGGAAGCAATCAGCCCCAGCATTTT. Reference TRBV5-6 and TRBJ1-5 genes cover what lies past the CDR3, so the full variable domain is DAGVTQSPTHLIKTRGQQVTLRCSPKSGHDTVSWYQQALGQGPQFIFQYYEEEERQRGNFPDRFSGHQFPNYSSELNVNALLLGDSALYLCASSLLAGSNQPQHFGDGTRLSIL.